This T cell receptor (beta chain) appears in the sequencing data of a study of cytomegalovirus exposure and HLA in healthy donors (dated by TCRdb to 2017 to 2019). Some background on the complete study: In an earlier analysis of approximately 640 of the donors, less than 350 Gb of sequence data and 100 million or so unique TCR beta sequences from 150 million to 200 million T cells were reported. Approximately 310 gigabases of sequencing data and approximately 93 million unique TCR sequences were included in an early release covering 550 to 650 HLA-typed donors. Of the roughly 390 genotyped donors, over 65% fell in the genetic ancestry cluster associated with self-reported Caucasian donors. The aim of the study was to test whether cataloging public T cell receptors could identify signatures of past pathogen exposure. Using immunosequencing, the study profiled T cell repertoires from some 670 subjects and related those repertoires to cytomegalovirus serostatus. In addition to the first cohort of around 670 subjects, a separate validation cohort of approximately 130 different subjects was used. To predict cytomegalovirus infection status, the study brought together high-throughput TCR immunosequencing, statistical association of individual TCRs with disease status, and machine learning. A later analysis re-examined previously published TCR beta repertoires from 610 or so donors and added high-resolution HLA genotyping to investigate patterns of TCR occurrence. Rather than drawing on any new phenotypic data, the later analysis identified candidate immune exposures from TCR beta sequences and the way those sequences occurred across donors. To decide whether each TCR beta V gene segment behaved as functional or pseudogenic, an earlier analysis of some 570 of the donors relied on high-throughput TCR beta sequencing. Donor age, sex, ethnicity and CMV serostatus were collected together with the repertoire data. A later genetic analysis used genome-wide SNP genotypes for about 55% of the 666 donors, treating that subset as a discovery cohort. Every repertoire in the discovery cohort had been generated on one and the same sequencing platform. HLA typing covered class I and class II loci at four-digit resolution. Typing coverage differed by locus: A, B, C, DRB1 and DQB1 were typed in roughly 620-640 donors, DQA1 in 500 to 550, DPA1 in some 600, and DPB1 in 450 to 480. Four to six DR-DQ haplotypes were handled as single units for association and clustering, since linkage in the cohort was strong. Among 398 genotyped donors of the cohort, an average of 235,054 unique TCR beta nucleotide sequences were sequenced per donor, around 20% of them non-productive. On the study overall, not on this receptor specifically: A few of the identified cytomegalovirus-associated TCR beta chains were confirmed in vitro to be specific for cytomegalovirus antigens. The authors suggested that the approach could potentially be extended to other disease states and immunological phenotypes. Because some donors lacked HLA typing at each locus, the association tests relied only on the typed subset. When HLA alleles, especially DR and DQ, strongly co-occurred, attributing TCR associations to individual alleles was difficult. A later analysis found that TCR association rates varied across HLA loci, with DRB1 alleles showing the most associated TCRs and HLA-C alleles the fewest. Roughly uniform sequencing depth across donors was assumed in presence/absence analyses, although this assumption may not hold. The classifier was reported to diagnose cytomegalovirus status with high specificity and sensitivity in both the original cohort and the validation cohort. The only immune exposure information available for the cohort was CMV serostatus. The 87-base-pair reads could not distinguish some IMGT-functional V segments, including TRBV6-2 and TRBV6-3, so those segments were excluded. In a later analysis, HLA-associated TCR beta chains showed more clonal expansion and lower generation probabilities than non-associated chains that were equally common. This cohort had only TCR beta chains sequenced, and the lack of alpha or paired-chain data limited which features could be detected. In a later genetic analysis, fewer N-insertions in productive TCRs were reported among donors in an Asian-associated ancestry cluster than the roughly 700-donor mean. The study gave a list of some 150 TCR beta chains associated with cytomegalovirus. Specific HLA alleles were associated with 15,000 to 20,000 TCR beta sequences at a false discovery rate of 0.05 in a later analysis. Most CMV-associated TCR beta chains appeared to be HLA-restricted in a later analysis, and the HLA associations seemed to be driven largely by CMV exposure. In a later genetic analysis, a missense DCLRE1C variant was associated with V-gene and J-gene trimming of TCR beta chains, and the association was replicated in an independent cohort. Over 15 rarely observed V segments, including chromosome 9 orphons, were excluded from the earlier analysis of about 610 of the donors because counts were too low. Several of the top co-occurrence clusters appeared to be linked to parvovirus B19, influenza, CMV and Epstein-Barr virus, according to a later analysis. While some public TCRs were present in many individuals, most TCR sequences turned up only very rarely across donors. A cluster of highly shared sequence variants was judged likely to represent a technical artifact of the sequencing pipeline. Linkage disequilibrium might explain the correlated functional status among segregating V segments, but an unknown experimental factor could not be ruled out. An earlier analysis of approximately 590 of the donors showed that most TCR beta V segments appeared in productive rearrangements either about 87% or about 30% of the time, which broadly matched IMGT annotations. A further reported finding was that TCR beta sequences accurately predicted the HLA-A and HLA-B alleles for most subjects in the first cohort.

The CDR3 covers 14 residues, taking in both the cysteine and the phenylalanine. Just CDR3 DNA is preserved here, 42 bases in frame from base 1. Based on the germline V gene, the CDR1 and CDR2 sequences are MNHEY and SVGAGI. Trimming at the junction amounts to 0 bases on V and 12 bases on J, and the germline ends lie 15 bases apart. Receptors were amplified or captured by the immunoSEQ multiplex PCR assay. For the multiplex PCR, a mixture combining 60 forward primers for TCR Vbeta segments and 13 reverse primers for TCR Jbeta segments was used. The CDR3 region of rearranged TCR beta genes was amplified from genomic DNA with a multiplex PCR assay. The amplified TCR beta libraries were sequenced on the Illumina HiSeq System as 87-base-pair reads. The authors processed their data as follows. Across the 670 or so repertoires, a later analysis counted roughly 84 million unique TCR beta chains, around 10 million of which were shared by at least two donors. Raw reads were error-corrected and collapsed into unique sequences by a nearest-neighbor algorithm in which closely related sequences were merged to remove PCR and sequencing errors. Alignment of CDR3 sequences to IMGT reference sequences was used to assign V, D and J gene segments. Each retained sequence needed at least a six-nucleotide match to both a V gene segment and a J gene segment. A rearrangement counted as productive if the CDR3 had no stop codons and remained in frame with V and J, and every other rearrangement counted as non-productive. Following IMGT convention, CDR3 was defined as the stretch from the second conserved V-encoded cysteine up to the conserved J-encoded phenylalanine. The earlier analysis of about 590 of the donors excluded sequences that lacked an unambiguous match to a single V gene segment. An earlier analysis of a few hundred of the donors called V segments functional above 56.7% productive rearrangements and segregating when the between-donor standard deviation exceeded 5%. To diagnose cytomegalovirus status from the catalog of TCR beta chain sequences, a statistical classification framework was built. A later analysis assigned V and J genes by comparing TCR nucleotide sequences with IMGT/GENE-DB human TR gene sequences. The TCRdist pipeline was used in a later analysis to assign CDR3 sequences and most-parsimonious VDJ recombination scenarios. In a later analysis, each TCR beta chain was defined by its CDR3 amino acid sequence together with its V-gene family, and reads without a unique V-gene family were excluded. To address suspected cross-contamination and a sequencing artifact, a later analysis removed several hundred highly shared, low-generation-probability nucleotide sequences. In a later analysis, a clonal expansion index for each public chain was calculated from normalized within-repertoire ranks of inferred template counts. A later analysis computed generation probabilities with a VDJ recombination model fitted to out-of-frame rearrangements, and checked the results against IGoR. In a later analysis, TCR-TCR, TCR-HLA and TCR-CMV co-occurrence was scored with hypergeometric tests, and a repertoire-size bias correction was applied to TCR pairs. To estimate false discovery rates, a later analysis permuted the HLA or CMV assignments 20 times. In a later analysis, co-occurring TCRs were grouped using DBSCAN, and TCRdist sequence similarity was added for clustering within HLA-allele-positive subsets. Repertoires with fewer than 30,000 or more than 120,000 public chains were left out of co-occurrence clustering, as were roughly five repertoires with anomalous nucleotide sharing. The clones in this table, taken by TCRdb from immuneACCESS, are in-frame only. Not every clone is retained; where verified, under half of the shortfall comes from an unresolved V gene, and the cause of the rest is unknown. The D gene and trimming were derived from the DNA, and the V and J assignments and clone size from that table. Counted in this sample were about 93,000 clones; under 80% of them appeared once. Approximately 2% of the sample belongs to the ten largest clones.

The cohort consisted of 600 to 750 healthy bone marrow donors. Cohort members were all nominally healthy when sampled, although unrecorded immune exposures were likely present. The donor was CMV seronegative and belonged to the group of approximately 320 seronegative cohort members. Every donor gave a peripheral blood sample, and the peripheral blood mononuclear cells from that sample were used for TCR beta sequencing. Genomic DNA was extracted from the blood cell samples with the Qiagen DNeasy Blood Extraction Kit. As regards this clone: Its specific antigen is unknown. No clone much larger than this one lies a single base away; base qualities are absent.

The chain is encoded by TRBV6-5 joined to TRBJ2-1; the D gene is perhaps TRBD1, on 5 matching bases. This sequence was found in a boy aged 5 to 17 in good health and CMV-seronegative. The sample consisted of PBMCs. For the CDR3, the sequence is CASSYSGAAPGQFF. The DNA sequence follows: TGTGCCAGCAGTTACTCTGGGGCGGCCCCGGGGCAGTTCTTC.